This record looks at one T cell receptor beta chain sequence and its context. The V gene's germline CDR1 is MNHEY and CDR2 SVGAGI. The CDR3 totals 12 residues. Trimming pared 6 bases from V and 4 bases from J, leaving 7 bases between. The sample belongs to a study of blood T cell repertoires in COVID-19. Study information: Acute and convalescent COVID-19 specimens originated in the United States, Italy and Spain. PBMCs, B-cell-depleted T cells, or T cells provided the cDNA or gDNA that made up the material.

As processed by the authors: Quantification of nucleated cells was approximated via reference gene primer amplification. Some clones are missing from TCRdb's copy, which holds only in-frame ones; the method was immunoSEQ multiplex PCR. The DNA gave D and trimming, while V, J and clone size come from that table. The table records about 230,000 clones, nearly 90% of them present only once. V usage is TRBV6-5 and J usage is TRBJ1-5; D call uncertain. This receptor was taken from a woman aged 18 to 35 who had recovered from COVID-19. The sample was peripheral blood. CDR3 DNA: TGTGCCAGCAGCACTAGTAATCAGCCCCAGCATTTT. Amino acids: CASSTSNQPQHF.